This T cell receptor beta chain came from a study of blood T cell repertoires in COVID-19. Study in general: Nucleic acid was either cDNA or gDNA, and it came from T cells, B-cell-depleted T cells, or PBMCs.

The V end was cut by 5 bases, the J end by 4 bases, with 11 bases between. The CDR3 is 14 amino acids. Germline CDR1 is KGHSH and CDR2 is LQKENI. Original data processing: Amplified reference gene primers provided the basis for estimating nucleated cell counts. Measured with immunoSEQ multiplex PCR; TCRdb has only the in-frame clones, and not every one. That table supplies the V and J calls and clone size; D and trimming were determined from the DNA. The sample holds 100,000 or so clones, 87% seen once. This receptor was identified in a man younger than 40 in a cohort sampled during active COVID-19. The sample was peripheral blood. V and J are TRBV18 and TRBJ2-2; the D gene is possibly TRBD2 (6 bases). This CDR3 is CASSSQGGTGELFF. DNA for the CDR3: TGTGCCAGCTCATCCCAGGGAGGCACCGGGGAGCTGTTTTTT.